This T cell receptor beta chain came from a study of post-analysis software for immune sequencing data. This clonotype was seen a handful of times. Its antigen is not known. Unique molecular identifiers were present in the TCR beta cDNA libraries. Some 500,000 cDNA molecules were obtained per 1 to 10 million input T cells. TCRdb called the PCR reads again in MiXCR, with one record for every CDR3 protein. This table holds 350,000 to 500,000 distinct CDR3 sequences, about 39% found once. Broader study findings: Controls' normalized Chao1 diversity significantly exceeded that of multiple sclerosis patients. A handful of TRBV segments occurring more often in patients than controls included TRBV5-6, TRBV5-1 and TRBV20-1. Analysis by F measure revealed that same-batch samples clustered strongly together.

V lost 2 bases and J lost 0, with 7 bases in between. Per germline, CDR1 MNHEY and CDR2 SVGEGT. CDR3 length: 15 residues. Material for sequencing was blood. The chain combines TRBV6-2 or TRBV6-3 with TRBJ1-4; no definite D call. The TCR comes from a girl aged 2 to 9 with multiple sclerosis. CDR3: CASSYEDATNEKLFF. The CDR3 nucleotides read TGTGCCAGCAGTTACGAGGATGCAACTAATGAAAAACTGTTTTTT.